A selection of T cell receptor beta chains follows, all from one sample in a study of identical twins. TCRdb re-analysed the 5' RACE reads in MiXCR, keeping a single row per CDR3 protein. The sample includes around 550,000 distinct CDR3 sequences, around 15% of them seen just once. These data also formed part of another study, on yellow fever vaccine responses in identical twins.

Sequenced input: CD4+ T cells sorted from blood. These receptors all stem from a young woman in good health. Both conserved end residues are part of each CDR3. Fields, in order: clone size, J gene, V gene, D gene, CDR3 protein, CDR3 DNA. D genes are given only for firm matches. Clone size is given for some rows only: seen once, a few or many times, or a class if the clone is expanded.

. | TRBJ2-7 | TRBV20-1 | . | CSARGGRGRSYEQYF | TGCAGTGCTAGGGGCGGACGAGGACGATCCTACGAGCAGTACTTC
. | TRBJ2-1 | TRBV5-1 | TRBD2 | CASSPLGTSRSYNEQFF | TGCGCCAGCAGCCCCTTAGGGACTAGTCGCTCCTACAATGAGCAGTTCTTC
few | TRBJ1-1 | TRBV6-5 | TRBD1 | CASSLRGQAMNTEAFF | TGTGCCAGCAGTTTGAGGGGACAGGCCATGAACACTGAAGCTTTCTTT
. | TRBJ1-2 | TRBV5-1 | . | CASSLSAGTDGYTF | TGCGCCAGCAGCTTGTCAGCAGGAACGGATGGCTACACCTTC
. | TRBJ2-1 | TRBV28 | TRBD1 | CASSVPPGQGPIYNEQFF | TGTGCCAGCAGTGTCCCACCGGGACAGGGCCCCATATACAATGAGCAGTTCTTC
few | TRBJ2-1 | TRBV7-9 | . | CASSLAVSGRSYNEQFF | TGTGCCAGCAGCTTAGCGGTTAGCGGCCGGTCCTACAATGAGCAGTTCTTC
many | TRBJ2-5 | TRBV7-9 | . | CASSLAEIQETQYF | TGTGCCAGCAGCCTCGCCGAGATACAAGAGACCCAGTACTTC
few | TRBJ2-3 | TRBV19 | . | CASSILGRISSTDTQYF | TGTGCCAGTAGTATTCTAGGCCGGATTTCTAGCACAGATACGCAGTATTTT
few | TRBJ2-2 | TRBV20-1 | TRBD1 | CSAPQGASGELFF | TGCAGTGCTCCTCAGGGGGCCTCCGGGGAGCTGTTTTTT
few | TRBJ2-6 | TRBV10-3 | . | CAISDSGYGANVLTF | TGTGCCATCAGTGACTCAGGGTATGGGGCCAACGTCCTGACTTTC
few | TRBJ2-7 | TRBV4-2 | . | CASSQDVSRSTYEQYF | TGTGCCAGCAGCCAAGATGTATCACGGTCTACCTACGAGCAGTACTTC
few | TRBJ2-3 | TRBV11-2 | . | CASSPIKAQRSTDTQYF | TGTGCCAGCAGCCCCATCAAGGCCCAGAGGAGCACAGATACGCAGTATTTT
few | TRBJ2-5 | TRBV7-9 | TRBD1 | CASSAGQGLETQYF | TGTGCCAGCAGCGCCGGACAGGGTTTGGAGACCCAGTACTTC
. | TRBJ1-2 | TRBV29-1 | . | CSVEEARGIGYTF | TGCAGCGTTGAAGAGGCGAGAGGGATCGGCTACACCTTC
few | TRBJ2-2 | TRBV3-1 | TRBD1 | CASSPQGAVTGELFF | TGTGCCAGCAGCCCACAGGGGGCGGTCACCGGGGAGCTGTTTTTT
few | TRBJ2-2 | TRBV2 | TRBD2 | CASSERLAANTGELFF | TGTGCCAGCAGTGAACGACTAGCGGCGAACACCGGGGAGCTGTTTTTT
. | TRBJ2-5 | TRBV7-9 | . | CASSLSGHKETQYF | TGTGCCAGCAGCTTAAGCGGACACAAAGAGACCCAGTACTTC
many | TRBJ2-2 | TRBV6-4 | . | CASSAGADTGELFF | TGTGCCAGCAGTGCCGGAGCCGACACCGGGGAGCTGTTTTTT
few | TRBJ2-1 | TRBV2 | . | CASRVENEQFF | TGTGCCAGCAGAGTAGAGAATGAGCAGTTCTTC
. | TRBJ2-3 | TRBV7-2 | TRBD2 | CASSFLVAGGTDTQYF | TGTGCCAGCAGCTTCTTAGTAGCGGGGGGGACAGATACGCAGTATTTT
. | TRBJ1-2 | TRBV5-1 | . | CASSQDRTNYGYTF | TGCGCCAGCAGCCAGGACCGGACTAACTATGGCTACACCTTC
many | TRBJ2-2 | TRBV5-5 | TRBD1 | CASSGLQGPGELFF | TGTGCCAGCAGCGGCCTACAGGGGCCCGGGGAGCTGTTTTTT
. | TRBJ2-7 | TRBV20-1 | . | CSARASDGSVTYEQYF | TGCAGTGCTAGAGCCTCCGACGGATCCGTTACCTACGAGCAGTACTTC
few | TRBJ2-7 | TRBV19 | . | CASSSGGYYEQYF | TGTGCCAGTAGTAGCGGGGGCTACTACGAGCAGTACTTC
few | TRBJ2-7 | TRBV12-3/TRBV12-4 | . | CASSSIRGSEQYF | TGTGCCAGCAGTTCCATTAGGGGGAGCGAGCAGTACTTC
. | TRBJ2-2 | TRBV20-1 | . | CSARDPQGLGELFF | TGCAGTGCTAGAGATCCACAGGGACTCGGGGAGCTGTTTTTT
. | TRBJ2-1 | TRBV5-8 | . | CASRNYNEQFF | TGTGCCAGCAGGAATTACAATGAGCAGTTCTTC
many | TRBJ2-1 | TRBV12-3/TRBV12-4 | TRBD1 | CASSLRDRGYNEQFF | TGTGCCAGCAGTTTACGGGACAGGGGCTACAATGAGCAGTTCTTC
. | TRBJ1-6 | TRBV20-1 | . | CSARVQLNSPLHF | TGCAGTGCTAGAGTACAGCTTAATTCACCCCTCCACTTT
. | TRBJ2-1 | TRBV15 | . | CATSRTRDHRGNEQFF | TGTGCCACCAGCAGAACCCGGGACCACCGGGGGAATGAGCAGTTCTTC
. | TRBJ2-1 | TRBV5-6 | TRBD2 | CASSRASGNEQFF | TGTGCCAGCAGTCGTGCTAGCGGTAATGAGCAGTTCTTC
few | TRBJ2-3 | TRBV20-1 | TRBD1 | CSAQDRQSPDTQYF | TGCAGTGCTCAGGACAGGCAATCCCCAGATACGCAGTATTTT
many | TRBJ1-1 | TRBV10-3 | . | CAISESPDTEAFF | TGTGCCATCAGTGAGTCCCCTGACACTGAAGCTTTCTTT
few | TRBJ2-7 | TRBV27 | . | CASSLSTGQSYEQYF | TGTGCCAGCAGTTTATCAACAGGACAATCCTACGAGCAGTACTTC
few | TRBJ1-1 | TRBV4-1 | . | CASSQTHGQHMNTEAFF | TGCGCCAGCAGCCAAACCCACGGACAGCACATGAACACTGAAGCTTTCTTT
few | TRBJ2-5 | TRBV5-1 | . | CASSLDREEETQYF | TGCGCCAGCAGCTTGGACAGGGAGGAAGAGACCCAGTACTTC
few | TRBJ1-2 | TRBV27 | . | CASRQKQGPNYGYTF | TGTGCCAGCAGGCAAAAACAGGGTCCTAACTATGGCTACACCTTC
. | TRBJ1-1 | TRBV28 | . | CASIERMNTEAFF | TGTGCCAGCATAGAACGGATGAACACTGAAGCTTTCTTT